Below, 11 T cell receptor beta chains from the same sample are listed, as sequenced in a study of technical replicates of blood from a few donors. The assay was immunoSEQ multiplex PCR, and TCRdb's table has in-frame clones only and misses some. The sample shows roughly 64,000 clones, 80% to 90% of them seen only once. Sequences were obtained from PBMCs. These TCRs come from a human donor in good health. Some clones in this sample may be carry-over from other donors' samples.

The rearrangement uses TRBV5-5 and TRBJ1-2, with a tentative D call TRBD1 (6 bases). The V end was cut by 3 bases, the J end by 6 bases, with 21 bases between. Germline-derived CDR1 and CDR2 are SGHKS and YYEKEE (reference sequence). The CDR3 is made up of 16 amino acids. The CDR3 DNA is TGTGCCAGCAGCTACGCTCTATGGGGGGGCGAGGATGGCTACACCTTC. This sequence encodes CASSYALWGGEDGYTF.

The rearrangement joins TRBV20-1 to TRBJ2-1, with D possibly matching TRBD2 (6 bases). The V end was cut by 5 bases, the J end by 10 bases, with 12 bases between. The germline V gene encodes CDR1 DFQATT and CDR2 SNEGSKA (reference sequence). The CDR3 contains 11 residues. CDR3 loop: CSAGTPGEQFF. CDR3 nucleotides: TGCAGTGCTGGGACTCCTGGGGAGCAGTTCTTC.

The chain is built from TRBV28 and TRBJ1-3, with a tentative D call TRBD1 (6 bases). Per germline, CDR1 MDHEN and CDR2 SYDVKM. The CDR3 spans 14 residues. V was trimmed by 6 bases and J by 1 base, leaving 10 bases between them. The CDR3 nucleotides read TGTGCCAGCAGCACGACAGGTTCTGGAAACACCATATATTTT. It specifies CASSTTGSGNTIYF.

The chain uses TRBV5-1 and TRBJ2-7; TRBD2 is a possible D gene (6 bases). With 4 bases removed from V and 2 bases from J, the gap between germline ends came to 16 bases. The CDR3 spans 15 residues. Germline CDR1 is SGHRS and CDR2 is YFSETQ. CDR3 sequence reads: CASSRGGTTAYEQYF. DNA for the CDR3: TGCGCCAGCAGCCGGGGCGGGACGACGGCCTACGAGCAGTACTTC.

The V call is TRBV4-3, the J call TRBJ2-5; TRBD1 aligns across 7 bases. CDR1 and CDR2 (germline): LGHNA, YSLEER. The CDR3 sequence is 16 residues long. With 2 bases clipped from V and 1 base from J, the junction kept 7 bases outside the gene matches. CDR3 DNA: TGCGCCAGCAGCCAACCTTACGACAGGGCCCAAGAGACCCAGTACTTC. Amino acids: CASSQPYDRAQETQYF.

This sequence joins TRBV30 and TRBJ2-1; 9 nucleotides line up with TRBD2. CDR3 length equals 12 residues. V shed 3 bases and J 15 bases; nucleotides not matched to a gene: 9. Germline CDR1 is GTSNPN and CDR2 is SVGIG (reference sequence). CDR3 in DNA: TGTGCCTGGAGCGAACAGCGGGAGGTCCCGTTCTTC. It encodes CAWSEQREVPFF.

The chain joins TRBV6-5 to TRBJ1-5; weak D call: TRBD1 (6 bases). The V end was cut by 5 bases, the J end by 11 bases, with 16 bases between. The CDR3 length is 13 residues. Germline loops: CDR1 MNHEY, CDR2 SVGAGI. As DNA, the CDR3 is TGTGCCAGCAGTCCAATACAGGGAATCTCCCAGCATTTT. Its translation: CASSPIQGISQHF.

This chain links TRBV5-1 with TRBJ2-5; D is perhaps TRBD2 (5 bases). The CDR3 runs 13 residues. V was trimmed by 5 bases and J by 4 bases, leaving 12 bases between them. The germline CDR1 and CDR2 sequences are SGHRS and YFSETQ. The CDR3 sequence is CASSTGSGETQYF. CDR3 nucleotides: TGCGCCAGCAGTACCGGAAGCGGAGAGACCCAGTACTTC.

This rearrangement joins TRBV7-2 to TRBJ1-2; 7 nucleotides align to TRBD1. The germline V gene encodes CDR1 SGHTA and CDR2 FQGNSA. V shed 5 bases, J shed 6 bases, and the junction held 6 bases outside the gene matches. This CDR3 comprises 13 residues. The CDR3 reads CASSPRQGHGYTF. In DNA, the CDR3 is TGTGCCAGCAGCCCCCGACAGGGCCATGGCTACACCTTC. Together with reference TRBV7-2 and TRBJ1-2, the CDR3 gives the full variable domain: GAGVSQSPSNKVTEKGKDVELRCDPISGHTALYWYRQSLGQGLEFLIYFQGNSAPDKSGLPSDRFSAERTGGSVSTLTIQRTQQEDSAVYLCASSPRQGHGYTFGSGTRLTVV.

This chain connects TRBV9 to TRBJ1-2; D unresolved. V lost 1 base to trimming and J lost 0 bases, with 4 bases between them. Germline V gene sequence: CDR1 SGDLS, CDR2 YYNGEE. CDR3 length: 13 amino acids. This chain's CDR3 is CASSVSANYGYTF. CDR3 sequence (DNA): TGTGCCAGCAGCGTATCAGCTAACTATGGCTACACCTTC.

Here the CDR3 DNA reads TGTGCCAGTAGTATTGGTTTAACCCGGGGTTGGGAGACCCAGTACTTC. Its protein is CASSIGLTRGWETQYF. The chain uses TRBV19 and TRBJ2-5, with D possibly being TRBD2 (5 bases). Germline V CDR1 and CDR2: LNHDA, SQIVND (reference sequence). This CDR3 has 16 residues. V was pared by 3 bases and J by 5 bases, with 19 bases between.